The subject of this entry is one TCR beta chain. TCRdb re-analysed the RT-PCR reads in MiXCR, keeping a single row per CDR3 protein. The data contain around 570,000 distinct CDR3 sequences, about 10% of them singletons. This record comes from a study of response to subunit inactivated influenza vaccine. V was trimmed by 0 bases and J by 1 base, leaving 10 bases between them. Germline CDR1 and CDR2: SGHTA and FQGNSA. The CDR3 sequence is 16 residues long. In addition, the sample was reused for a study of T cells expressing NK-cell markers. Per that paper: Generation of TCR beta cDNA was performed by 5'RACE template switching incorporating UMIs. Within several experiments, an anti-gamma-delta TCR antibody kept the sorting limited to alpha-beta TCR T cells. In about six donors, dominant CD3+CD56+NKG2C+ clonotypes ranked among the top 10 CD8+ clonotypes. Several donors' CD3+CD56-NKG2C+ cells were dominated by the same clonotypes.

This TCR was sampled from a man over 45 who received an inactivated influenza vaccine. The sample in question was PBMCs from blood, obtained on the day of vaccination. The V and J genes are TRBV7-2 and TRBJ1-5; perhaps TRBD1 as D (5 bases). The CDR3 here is CASSLAGTVSNQPQHF. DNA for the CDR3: TGTGCCAGCAGCTTAGCCGGGACGGTCAGCAATCAGCCCCAGCATTTT.